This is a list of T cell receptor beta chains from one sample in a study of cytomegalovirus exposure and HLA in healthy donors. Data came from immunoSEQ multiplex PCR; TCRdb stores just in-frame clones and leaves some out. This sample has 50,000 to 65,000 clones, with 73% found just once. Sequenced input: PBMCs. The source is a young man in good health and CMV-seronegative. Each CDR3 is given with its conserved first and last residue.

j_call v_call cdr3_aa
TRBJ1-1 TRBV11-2 CASSSVSNTEAFF
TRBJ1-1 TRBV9 CASSERRENTEAFF
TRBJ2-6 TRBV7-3 CASSEDRSRANVLTF
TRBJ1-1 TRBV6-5 CASRQTGGTEAFF
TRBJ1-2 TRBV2 CASNVLLKYGYTF
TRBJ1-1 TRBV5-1 CASSFRGETEAFF
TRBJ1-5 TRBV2 CASRNAQGSQHF
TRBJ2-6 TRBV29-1 CSVGGSLGTRSGANVLTF
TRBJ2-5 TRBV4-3 CASSQEANQETQYF
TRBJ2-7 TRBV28 CASRVQGYEQYF
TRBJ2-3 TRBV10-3 CASSGSGAVADTQYF
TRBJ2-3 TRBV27 CASSPRLPMKQYF
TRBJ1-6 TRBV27 CASKEVNSPLHF
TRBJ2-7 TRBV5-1 CASSHGIHEQYF
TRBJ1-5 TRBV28 CASSLIQGNQPQHF
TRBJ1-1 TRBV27 CASSLLMTGGTEAFF
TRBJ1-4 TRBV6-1 CASSEGSRSNEKLFF
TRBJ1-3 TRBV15 CATSRVGSGNTIYF
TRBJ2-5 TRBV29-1 CSVGQSYQETQYF
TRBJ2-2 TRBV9 CASSVESSNTGELFF
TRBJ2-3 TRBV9 CASSATGGSEADTQYF
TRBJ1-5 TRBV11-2 CASSRTGFDQPQHF
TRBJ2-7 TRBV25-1 CASRSDGAYEQYF
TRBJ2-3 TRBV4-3 CASSQNGPAGALQGDTQYF
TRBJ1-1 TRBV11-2 CASSVETGWQGMNTEAFF
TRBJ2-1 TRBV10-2 CASSVSGTINEQFF
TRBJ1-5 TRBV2 CASSEAYRRDQPQHF
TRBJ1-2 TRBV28 CASSSFPGLNLGYTF
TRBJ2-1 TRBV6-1 CASSEPRNEQFF
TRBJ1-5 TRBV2 CASTGTGGTSNQPQHF
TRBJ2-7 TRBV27 CASGARGRPLEQYF
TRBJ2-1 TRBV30 CASDRATYNEQFF
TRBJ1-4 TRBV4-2 CASSQDGGTVQNEKLFF
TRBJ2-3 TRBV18 CASSARQSSTDTQYF
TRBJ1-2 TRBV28 CASTIYQGAYGYTF
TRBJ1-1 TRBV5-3 CARLTGGNTEAFF
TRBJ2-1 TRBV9 CASSARDSRYNEQFF
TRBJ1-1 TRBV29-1 CSVQRQGNTEAFF
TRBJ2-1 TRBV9 CASSGTSGNEQFF
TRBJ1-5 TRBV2 CASSKTGGSFQPQHF
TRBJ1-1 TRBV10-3 CAISEFRQDYTEAFF
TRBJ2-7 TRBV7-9 CASSGRAGSGNHKQYF
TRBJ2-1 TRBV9 CASSVDWGGHSEQFF
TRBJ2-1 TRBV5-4 CASSLGGGDMGRGEQFF
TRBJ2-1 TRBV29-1 CSVEDLLWTGLDNEQFF
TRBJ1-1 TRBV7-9 CASSGRTGGFSEAFF
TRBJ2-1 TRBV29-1 CSVIGLAGDEQFF
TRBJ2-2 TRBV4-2 CASSQEGASAGELFF
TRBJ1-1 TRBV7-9 CASSPQPRQGNTEAFF
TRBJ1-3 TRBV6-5 CASRDRASGNTIYF
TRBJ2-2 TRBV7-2 CASSSWNTGELFF
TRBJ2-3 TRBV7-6 CASSLESGSRVADTQYF
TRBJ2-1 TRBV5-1 CASSLAATSGYNEQFF
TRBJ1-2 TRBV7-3 CASSLTGTSNYGYTF
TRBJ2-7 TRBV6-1 CASSEVGHEQYF
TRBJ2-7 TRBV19 CASSMARYEQYF
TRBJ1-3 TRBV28 CASSFPAGNTIYF
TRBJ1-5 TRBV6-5 CASSPIEMSNQPQHF
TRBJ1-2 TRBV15 CATSRERQAFYGYTF
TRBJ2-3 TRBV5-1 CASSLDPDWGTDTQYF